This TCR beta chain was captured in a study of response to subunit inactivated influenza vaccine. Worth noting for this clonotype: Antigen unknown.

Overall study findings and caveats: The authors suggested that every seasonal influenza vaccination recruits few new T cells.

TCRdb reprocessed the RT-PCR reads via MiXCR and lists one record per CDR3 protein. The data contain 290,000 or so distinct CDR3 sequences, approximately 20% of them singletons. The CDR3 runs to 16 residues. V was cut by 1 base and J by 0 bases, with 10 bases left in between. Germline CDR1 LGHDT, CDR2 YNNKEL (reference sequence). Sample: PBMCs from blood, taken around 22 months after vaccination. This sequence joins TRBV3-1 and TRBJ1-3; D is possibly TRBD1 (6 bases). The sequence came from a man aged 50-75 years who received an inactivated influenza vaccine. In DNA, the CDR3 is TGTGCCAGCAGCCAAGCTGGAGGGGGCTCTGGAAACACCATATATTTT. Translation: CASSQAGGGSGNTIYF.